This passage covers 6 T cell receptor beta chains from one sample sequenced in a study of T cell changes during pregnancy in multiple sclerosis. This table comes from immunoSEQ multiplex PCR, and its TCRdb copy is limited to in-frame clones, with some not included. The table shows tens of thousands of clones, with 75% to 95% occurring only once. Source: peripheral blood, taken after pregnancy. The receptor set was obtained from a female donor in good health, enrolled as a control in a pregnancy study.

The rearrangement uses TRBV7-2 and TRBJ2-5, with 13 nucleotides matching TRBD2. The trim removed 4 bases at V and 3 bases at J, leaving 8 bases unmatched. The CDR3 totals 17 residues. In germline, CDR1 is SGHTA, CDR2 FQGNSA. The CDR3: CASSSTSGGASKETQYF. CDR3 nucleotide sequence: TGTGCCAGCAGCTCCACTAGCGGGGGGGCCTCAAAAGAGACCCAGTACTTC.

This chain connects TRBV7-2 to TRBJ2-7; D not certain. CDR3 size: 13 residues. CDR1 and CDR2 (germline): SGHTA, FQGNSA. V lost 5 bases and J lost 1, with 9 bases in between. DNA for the CDR3: TGTGCCAGCAGCCGAGACACTTCCTACGAGCAGTACTTC. Amino acids: CASSRDTSYEQYF. The complete variable domain, with remaining parts taken from reference TRBV7-2 and TRBJ2-7, reads GAGVSQSPSNKVTEKGKDVELRCDPISGHTALYWYRQSLGQGLEFLIYFQGNSAPDKSGLPSDRFSAERTGGSVSTLTIQRTQQEDSAVYLCASSRDTSYEQYFGPGTRLTVT.

V and J are TRBV5-1 and TRBJ2-5; 10 nucleotides align to TRBD2. V trimming: 0 bases; J trimming: 1 base; junction bases outside the gene matches: 9. CDR3 length equals 18 residues. The germline V gene encodes CDR1 SGHRS and CDR2 YFSETQ. CDR3: CASSLEIRTSGSQETQYF. The DNA of the CDR3 is TGCGCCAGCAGCTTGGAGATAAGGACTAGCGGTTCCCAAGAGACCCAGTACTTC.

The genes are TRBV6-1 and TRBJ1-6, with D possibly matching TRBD1 (6 bases). Germline V gene data show CDR1 as MNHNS and CDR2 as SASEGT. CDR3 length: 12 residues. The V end lost 2 bases, the J end lost 14 bases, and 10 bases lay between the germline ends. This CDR3 is CASSENRESLHF. The CDR3, as DNA: TGTGCCAGCAGTGAAAACAGGGAATCCCTCCACTTT.

The chain uses TRBV30 and TRBJ2-2; TRBD1 is a possible D gene (5 bases). The CDR3 runs to 13 residues. Germline CDR1 is GTSNPN and CDR2 is SVGIG (reference sequence). Trimming took 0 bases from V and 4 from J, leaving 6 bases between them. CDR3 in DNA: TGTGCCTGGAGTGTACAGGCCACCGGGGAGCTGTTTTTT. Its protein product is CAWSVQATGELFF.

The chain employs TRBV5-1 and TRBJ1-2; no clear D gene. The V end was cut by 1 base, the J end by 3 bases, with 13 bases between. The germline gives CDR1 SGHRS, CDR2 YFSETQ. This CDR3 spans 15 amino acids. CDR3 in amino acids: CASSLKPTVDYGYTF. CDR3 nucleotides: TGCGCCAGCAGCTTGAAACCAACAGTGGACTATGGCTACACCTTC. Combining the CDR3 with reference TRBV5-1 and TRBJ1-2 gives the whole variable domain KAGVTQTPRYLIKTRGQQVTLSCSPISGHRSVSWYQQTPGQGLQFLFEYFSETQRNKGNFPGRFSGRQFSNSRSEMNVSTLELGDSALYLCASSLKPTVDYGYTFGSGTRLTVV.